This T cell receptor beta chain was captured in a study of technical replicates of blood from a handful of donors. The ends were cut back, 1 base at V and 0 bases at J, with 13 bases in the middle. The CDR3 has 16 residues. Per germline, CDR1 LNHDA and CDR2 SQIVND (reference sequence). Clones were read by immunoSEQ multiplex PCR, and TCRdb kept only the in-frame ones, dropping some. This sample yields 65,000 to 90,000 clones, of which more than 90% are seen a single time; about 4.7% belongs to the top ten. The sample was PBMCs. This chain uses TRBV19 with TRBJ2-7, with D unclear. The origin of this receptor is a human donor in good health. Some clones in this sample may be carry-over from other donors' samples. The CDR3 here is CASSIVAADFSYEQYF. For the CDR3, the DNA is TGTGCCAGTAGTATAGTGGCAGCCGACTTCTCCTACGAGCAGTACTTC.